This T cell receptor beta chain was identified in a study of shared clonotypes between healthy human individuals. Donors, healthy HIV-negative adults, lacked recent acute infections or vaccinations. TCRdb's table, derived via immunoSEQ multiplex PCR, lists solely in-frame clones and lacks some. This table has some 2,500,000 clones, 93% appearing once. Overall study findings and caveats: A small donor pool kept down the genetic and exposure-history diversity that was represented.

As regards this clone: The antigen is not known.

The CDR3 runs 12 residues. Per germline, CDR1 SGDLS and CDR2 YYNGEE. Trimming removed 7 bases at V and 1 base at J, with 6 bases between. Sequenced sample: naive CD4+ T cells from PBMCs. Subset meaning: CD45RA+ positively selected. The sequence was collected from a man between 18 and 29 years old in good health. Some clones in this sample may be carry-over from other donors' samples. The chain links TRBV9 to TRBJ2-1; D perhaps matches TRBD2 (6 bases). CDR3 region: CASGGSYNEQFF. The CDR3, as DNA: TGTGCCAGCGGGGGGTCCTACAATGAGCAGTTCTTC.